The clone carrying this TCR beta chain occurred once. Its specificity is unknown. This sample was included in a study of cytomegalovirus exposure and HLA in healthy donors. Study-wide background: Among several hundred genotyped donors, about 85% fell in the Caucasian-associated ancestry cluster. Study-level results: For most subjects, TCR beta sequences were reported to predict HLA-A and HLA-B alleles with accuracy. Rare TCR sequences predominated, though certain public TCRs were found in many donors. In a later analysis, DRB1 alleles had the most associated TCRs; HLA-C alleles the fewest.

With V trimmed by 1 base and J by 4 bases, 0 bases remained unmatched. This CDR3 region has 13 residues. CDR1 GTSNPN and CDR2 SVGIG come from the germline V gene (reference sequence). PCR primers comprised 60 Vbeta and 13 Jbeta primers. Profiling relied on immunoSEQ multiplex PCR, and the TCRdb table lists in-frame clones only, not all of them. The repertoire holds some 65,000 clones, with 60% to 65% as singletons. Sequenced: PBMCs. The V gene is TRBV30, the J gene TRBJ2-2, with 7 bases that match TRBD1. The TCR originated in a man aged 30-40 years in good health and CMV-seronegative. CDR3 protein: CAWSDRGTGELFF. DNA for the CDR3: TGTGCCTGGAGTGACAGGGGCACCGGGGAGCTGTTTTTT.